The following is a TCR beta chain sequence with its context. The CDR3 runs 11 residues. Trimming left V 3 bases short and J 4 bases short, with 6 bases between. Germline CDR1 and CDR2: DFQATT and SNEGSKA (reference sequence). The sample belongs to a study of shared T cell receptors in the human thymus. Method: immunoSEQ multiplex PCR; TCRdb's copy keeps in-frame clones and lacks some. The table has roughly 660,000 clones, over 75% seen once. The sample also formed part of further work on human thymus T cells. That work contributes: Resections obtained during corrective heart surgery supplied the thymus tissue.

Material for sequencing was thymocytes. The chain is built from TRBV20-1 and TRBJ1-2; no clear D. The TCR was taken from a boy under two years old with a congenital heart defect. The CDR3 bases are TGCAGTGCTAGTACAGCCTATGGCTACACCTTC. Translating gives CSASTAYGYTF.